This T cell receptor (beta chain) was identified in a study of metastatic and nonmetastatic thyroid tumors. Looking at the study overall: The comparison covered peripheral blood and tumor or nodule tissue in malignant and benign thyroid patients.

No treatment of any kind had been given to any patient before thyroid surgery. TCRdb re-clonotyped the PCR reads through MiXCR. The table has 25,000 to 35,000 clones, about 10% seen once. The ends were cut back, 6 bases at V and 6 bases at J, with 27 bases in the middle. CDR3 length: 16 residues. Per germline, CDR1 DFQATT and CDR2 SNEGSKA (reference sequence). The sequencing sample was made of blood. This chain uses TRBV20-1 with TRBJ2-7; D may be TRBD2 (6 bases). The TCR was taken from a female donor with papillary thyroid cancer or a benign thyroid nodule (not recorded which). Some clones in this sample may be carry-over from other donors' samples. CDR3 protein: CSASAPLSGSAGEQYF. CDR3 sequence (DNA): TGCAGTGCAAGTGCCCCGCTTAGCGGTAGTGCCGGCGAGCAGTACTTC.